This TCR beta chain originates from a study of cytomegalovirus exposure and HLA in healthy donors. As to this clone: No antigen is known for it.

The PCR had 60 Vbeta and 13 Jbeta primers. Sequencing was performed with immunoSEQ multiplex PCR; in TCRdb, only in-frame clones are kept and a portion is missing. The sample has more than 130,000 clones, and its top ten clones hold less than 3.5%. Trimming removed 5 bases at V and 7 bases at J, with 15 bases between. CDR3 length: 15 amino acids. Germline loops: CDR1 MDHEN, CDR2 SYDVKM. Whole-study findings and limits: Within the data, a cluster of highly shared sequence variants was likely a sequencing artifact.

Sequenced sample: PBMCs. This clonotype was sampled from a man aged 35 to 55 in good health and CMV-seronegative. The V gene is TRBV28, the J gene TRBJ1-6; D not resolved. The CDR3 loop reads CASSRGLGLNSPLHF. CDR3 bases: TGTGCCAGCAGTAGAGGGTTAGGACTCAATTCACCCCTCCACTTT.